A selection of T cell receptor beta chains follows, all from one sample in a study of graft-versus-host responses after intestinal transplantation. No antigen is known for these receptors. Sequenced by immunoSEQ multiplex PCR; TCRdb stores in-frame clones only, minus some. The sample lists 120,000 or so clones; about 94% were seen once. The sequenced sample was unstimulated CD8+ T cells sorted from spleen or lymph node cells, obtained before intestinal transplant. The receptors were gathered from a human donor who received an intestinal transplant. CDR3s include the opening cysteine and the closing phenylalanine or tryptophan. The D gene is left open where the match is weak. Clone size is shown for a subset of rows, as once, few, many or a class of expanded clone.

j_call d_call clone_size v_call cdr3_nt cdr3_aa
TRBJ2-7 NA NA TRBV6-5 TGTGCCAGCAGTTACATCATTACCGGGACTGACGAGCAGTACTTC CASSYIITGTDEQYF
TRBJ1-5 TRBD1 NA TRBV9 TGTGCCAGCAGCGAAAACGACAGGGGACCCAATCAGCCCCAGCATTTT CASSENDRGPNQPQHF
TRBJ1-2 NA once TRBV9 TGTGCCAGCAGCGTAGGGGGTGCTACTAACTATGGCTACACCTTC CASSVGGATNYGYTF
TRBJ2-7 NA NA TRBV27 TGTGCCAGCGGCCAGTTCTTGTACGAGCAGTACTTC CASGQFLYEQYF
TRBJ2-1 TRBD2 NA TRBV6-6 TGTGCCAGCAACGGACTAGCGGGGTATCAGCAGTTCTTC CASNGLAGYQQFF
TRBJ1-3 NA NA TRBV5-6 TGTGCCAGCAGCTTGGGTGGGCGTAGCTCTGGAAACACCATATATTTT CASSLGGRSSGNTIYF
TRBJ1-1 NA NA TRBV20-1 TGCAGTGCTAGACAGGGGGAAGCTTTCTTT CSARQGEAFF
TRBJ2-1 NA NA TRBV5-1 TGCGCCAGCAGCTCGCGGGATCTTGCCTACAATGAGCAGTTCTTC CASSSRDLAYNEQFF
TRBJ2-1 NA NA TRBV6-6 TGTGCCAGCAGTTACCTGGTGGCCACCTACAATGAGCAGTTCTTC CASSYLVATYNEQFF
TRBJ2-7 NA NA TRBV27 TGTGCCAGCAGTTTATCGGCGGGCGTCAGCTCCTACGAGCAGTACTTC CASSLSAGVSSYEQYF
TRBJ1-2 TRBD1 NA TRBV6-5 TGTGCCAGCAGTGACAGGGCTTGGGGCTACACCTTC CASSDRAWGYTF
TRBJ2-7 TRBD2 NA TRBV27 TGTGCCAGCAGTTTGCGGGAGCAACCCTACGAGCAGTACTTC CASSLREQPYEQYF
TRBJ2-4 TRBD1 NA TRBV2 TGTGCCAGCAGGGGACAGGGGGTTTCTCAACTAGCCAAAAACATTCAGTACTTC CASRGQGVSQLAKNIQYF
TRBJ1-1 NA NA TRBV4-1 TGCGCCAGCAGCCAAGAGGGCCAGGGGAACACTGAAGCTTTCTTT CASSQEGQGNTEAFF
TRBJ1-2 NA NA TRBV11-2 TGTGCCAGCAGCGCGTTACAGGGTTTGGTTCAGTATGGCTACACCTTC CASSALQGLVQYGYTF
TRBJ1-5 NA NA TRBV6-1 TGTGCCAGCAGTGAAATCGTGGGGCATCAGCCCCAGCATTTT CASSEIVGHQPQHF
TRBJ2-5 TRBD2 NA TRBV13 TGTGCCAGCAGCACCCCTAGCGGAGGGAAGACCCAGTACTTC CASSTPSGGKTQYF
TRBJ2-1 TRBD2 NA TRBV2 TGTGCCAGCAGCGGGACTAGCGGGAGCGTCCACAATGAGCAGTTCTTC CASSGTSGSVHNEQFF
TRBJ2-1 NA NA TRBV4-1 TGCGCCAGCAGCCAAGGACCGGACAGCTCCTACAATGAGCAGTTCTTC CASSQGPDSSYNEQFF
TRBJ2-7 NA NA TRBV4-1 TGCGCCAGCAGCCAGGTTTTTAACAGGGTAGAAGACGAGCAGTACTTC CASSQVFNRVEDEQYF